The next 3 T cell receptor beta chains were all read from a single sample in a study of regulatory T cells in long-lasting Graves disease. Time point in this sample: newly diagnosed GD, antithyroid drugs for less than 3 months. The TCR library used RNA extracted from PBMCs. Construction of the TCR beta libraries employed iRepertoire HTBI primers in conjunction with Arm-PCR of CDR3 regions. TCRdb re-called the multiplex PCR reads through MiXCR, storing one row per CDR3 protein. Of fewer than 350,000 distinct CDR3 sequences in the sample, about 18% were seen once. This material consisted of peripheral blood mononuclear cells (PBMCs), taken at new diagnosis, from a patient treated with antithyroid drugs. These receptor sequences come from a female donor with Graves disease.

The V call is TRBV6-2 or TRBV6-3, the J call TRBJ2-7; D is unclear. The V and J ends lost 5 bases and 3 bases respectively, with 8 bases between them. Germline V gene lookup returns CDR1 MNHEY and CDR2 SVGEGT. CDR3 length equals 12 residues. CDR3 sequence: CASSDRYYEQYF. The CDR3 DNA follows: TGTGCCAGCAGTGACCGTTACTACGAGCAGTACTTC.

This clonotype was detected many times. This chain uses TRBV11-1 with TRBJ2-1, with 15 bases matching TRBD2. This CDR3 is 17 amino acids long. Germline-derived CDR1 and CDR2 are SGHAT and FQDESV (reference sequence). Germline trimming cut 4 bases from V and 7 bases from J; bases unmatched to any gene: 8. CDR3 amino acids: CASSYGAGLAGGNEQFF. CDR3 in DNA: TGTGCCAGCAGCTACGGGGCAGGACTAGCGGGAGGGAATGAGCAGTTCTTC.

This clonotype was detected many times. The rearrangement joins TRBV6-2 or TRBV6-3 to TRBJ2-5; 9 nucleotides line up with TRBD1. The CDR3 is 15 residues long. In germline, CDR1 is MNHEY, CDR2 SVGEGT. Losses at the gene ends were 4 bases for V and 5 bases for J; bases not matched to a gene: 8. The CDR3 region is CASSFTGGYVETQYF. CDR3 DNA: TGTGCCAGCAGTTTCACAGGGGGCTACGTGGAGACCCAGTACTTC.